This is a list of T cell receptor beta chains from one sample in a study of tumor-infiltrating lymphocytes in oesophageal squamous cell carcinoma. TCRdb called the PCR reads again in MiXCR, with one record for every CDR3 protein. The table has approximately 20,000 distinct CDR3 sequences, about 34% seen once. Sequenced material: esophageal tumor tissue. These TCRs come from a male donor with esophageal squamous cell carcinoma. Both conserved end residues are part of each CDR3. Each record gives: V gene, D gene, J gene, clone size, CDR3 DNA, CDR3 protein. A D gene is named only where the DNA matches it firmly. The listing skips clone size in some rows; elsewhere it reads once, few, many or a size class.

>TRBV28|.|TRBJ1-2|many
TGTGCCAGCAGGATACAGAGCAACTATGGCTACACCTTC
CASRIQSNYGYTF
>TRBV6-1|.|TRBJ2-1|many
TGTGCCAGCAGACAGGACCCGGGACACACAGCCTACAATGAGCAGTTCTTC
CASRQDPGHTAYNEQFF
>TRBV2|TRBD2|TRBJ2-7|.
TGTGCCAGCAGTGACCGAATAGCGGGAGGGCCGGCCGAGCAGTACTTC
CASSDRIAGGPAEQYF
>TRBV14|TRBD2|TRBJ2-1|many
TGTGCCAGCAGCCAAGTGGGCATGGGGGGGAACTACAATGAGCAGTTCTTC
CASSQVGMGGNYNEQFF
>TRBV5-6|.|TRBJ2-3|once
TGTGCCAGCAGCTTTATTCCTAGTGATATGCCAGATACGCAGTATTTT
CASSFIPSDMPDTQYF
>TRBV12-3/TRBV12-4|TRBD1|TRBJ1-2|.
TGTGCCAGCAGGAAAGGACAGGGGTGGCATGGCTACACCTTC
CASRKGQGWHGYTF
>TRBV12-3/TRBV12-4|.|TRBJ1-6|.
TGTGCCAGCACCCTGGGTCAGGGCTTAGATTCACCCCTCCACTTT
CASTLGQGLDSPLHF
>TRBV7-8|.|TRBJ2-1|.
TGTGCCAGCAGCTTAGTGCCTAGCCCTTCCTACAATGAGCAGTTCTTC
CASSLVPSPSYNEQFF
>TRBV6-1|.|TRBJ2-7|many
TGTGCCAGCAGCCAGGGAGCAGCCTACGAGCAGTACTTC
CASSQGAAYEQYF
>TRBV4-1|TRBD2|TRBJ2-7|many
TGCGCCAGCAGCCAAGATCTAGCGGGAGGAAACGAGCAGTACTTC
CASSQDLAGGNEQYF
>TRBV7-2|.|TRBJ2-4|.
TGTGCCAGCAGCTTAGCCCCTAGCACAGGGCAGTACTTC
CASSLAPSTGQYF
>TRBV7-2|.|TRBJ1-2|.
TGTGCCAGCAGGTGGATGCAGAGTGGCTACACCTTC
CASRWMQSGYTF
>TRBV7-2|.|TRBJ2-7|.
TGTGCCAGCAGCTTTATGAAGGGTTCCTACGAGCAGTACTTC
CASSFMKGSYEQYF
>TRBV4-1|.|TRBJ2-3|.
TGTGCCAGCAGCCAAGATTTCCAGCGCGCAGATACGCAGTATTTT
CASSQDFQRADTQYF
>TRBV7-7|.|TRBJ2-7|many
TGTGCTAGCAGCTTAGTGGCTAGTAGCAATGAGCAGTACTTC
CASSLVASSNEQYF
>TRBV7-2|TRBD2|TRBJ2-3|medium-sized
TGTGCCAGCAGCCTGGGGACTAGCGGGGGCACAGATACGCAGTATTTT
CASSLGTSGGTDTQYF
>TRBV5-6|TRBD1|TRBJ1-1|many
TGTGCCAGCAGCTTCCACCCGGGACAGACCAACACTGAAGCTTTCTTT
CASSFHPGQTNTEAFF